This is a list of T cell receptor beta chains from one sample in a study of naive and memory T cell subsets. In TCRdb, the UMI-ligation and nested PCR reads were re-called with MiXCR into one record per CDR3 protein. Of around 93,000 distinct CDR3 sequences listed, roughly 12% are singletons. Sequences were obtained from naive CD4+ T cells from blood. The receptors were sampled from a human donor in good health. CDR3s include the opening cysteine and the closing phenylalanine or tryptophan. The order of the fields is CDR3 protein, CDR3 DNA, D gene, V gene, J gene, clone size. D genes are given only for firm matches. Clone size is given for some rows only: seen once, a few or many times, or a class if the clone is expanded.

CDR3 protein: CASRPTGYSKDEQFF; CDR3 DNA: TGTGCCAGCAGACCCACAGGGTATTCGAAGGATGAGCAGTTCTTC; D gene: -; V gene: TRBV6-2/TRBV6-3; J gene: TRBJ2-1; clone size: many
CDR3 protein: CASSPSQNTGELFF; CDR3 DNA: TGTGCCAGCTCACCTTCTCAGAACACCGGGGAGCTGTTTTTT; D gene: -; V gene: TRBV18; J gene: TRBJ2-2; clone size: -
CDR3 protein: CASSYYGAGYTF; CDR3 DNA: TGTGCCAGCAGTTACTACGGGGCTGGCTACACCTTC; D gene: -; V gene: TRBV6-2/TRBV6-3; J gene: TRBJ1-2; clone size: few
CDR3 protein: CSVEETQVPYEQYF; CDR3 DNA: TGCAGCGTTGAAGAGACGCAGGTACCCTACGAGCAGTACTTC; D gene: -; V gene: TRBV29-1; J gene: TRBJ2-7; clone size: many
CDR3 protein: CASSLGDRDGNTIYF; CDR3 DNA: TGCGCCAGCAGCTTGGGAGACAGGGATGGAAACACCATATATTTT; D gene: TRBD1; V gene: TRBV5-1; J gene: TRBJ1-3; clone size: -
CDR3 protein: CASSYTEGGRGNEQFF; CDR3 DNA: TGTGCCAGCAGTTACACCGAAGGGGGTAGGGGGAATGAGCAGTTCTTC; D gene: -; V gene: TRBV6-5; J gene: TRBJ2-1; clone size: -
CDR3 protein: CSATLAGIGHEQFF; CDR3 DNA: TGCAGTGCTACCCTAGCGGGGATAGGACATGAGCAGTTCTTC; D gene: TRBD2; V gene: TRBV20-1; J gene: TRBJ2-1; clone size: few
CDR3 protein: CASSLGRAGNTIYF; CDR3 DNA: TGTGCCAGCAGCTTAGGCAGGGCTGGAAACACCATATATTTT; D gene: -; V gene: TRBV7-2; J gene: TRBJ1-3; clone size: few
CDR3 protein: CASSVPGQGAREQYF; CDR3 DNA: TGTGCCAGCAGTGTTCCGGGACAGGGGGCGAGGGAGCAGTACTTC; D gene: TRBD1; V gene: TRBV12-3/TRBV12-4; J gene: TRBJ2-7; clone size: -
CDR3 protein: CASSSGTGAPGRTQYF; CDR3 DNA: TGTGCCAGCAGCTCAGGGACAGGGGCCCCGGGAAGGACGCAGTATTTT; D gene: TRBD1; V gene: TRBV7-6; J gene: TRBJ2-3; clone size: few
CDR3 protein: CASSLDPDRSGNTIYF; CDR3 DNA: TGTGCCAGCAGCTTAGACCCCGACCGCTCTGGAAACACCATATATTTT; D gene: -; V gene: TRBV7-6; J gene: TRBJ1-3; clone size: -
CDR3 protein: CASRYGTVNQPQHF; CDR3 DNA: TGTGCCAGCAGATACGGGACAGTCAATCAGCCCCAGCATTTT; D gene: TRBD1; V gene: TRBV7-9; J gene: TRBJ1-5; clone size: -
CDR3 protein: CSAARPLHF; CDR3 DNA: TGCAGTGCTGCGCGGCCCCTCCACTTT; D gene: -; V gene: TRBV20-1; J gene: TRBJ1-6; clone size: -